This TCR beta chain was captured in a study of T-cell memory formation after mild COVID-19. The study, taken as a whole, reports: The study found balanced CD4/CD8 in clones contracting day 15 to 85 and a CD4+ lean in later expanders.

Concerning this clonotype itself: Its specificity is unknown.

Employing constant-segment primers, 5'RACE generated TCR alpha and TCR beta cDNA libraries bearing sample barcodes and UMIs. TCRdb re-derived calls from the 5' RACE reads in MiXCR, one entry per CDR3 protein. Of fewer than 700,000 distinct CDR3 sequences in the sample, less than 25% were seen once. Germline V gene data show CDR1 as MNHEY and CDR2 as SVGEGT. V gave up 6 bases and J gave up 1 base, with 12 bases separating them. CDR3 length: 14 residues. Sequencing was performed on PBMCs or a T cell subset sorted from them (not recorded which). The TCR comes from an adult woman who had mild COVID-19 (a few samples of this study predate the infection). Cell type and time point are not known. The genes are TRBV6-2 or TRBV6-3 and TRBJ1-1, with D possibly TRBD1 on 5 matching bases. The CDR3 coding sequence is TGTGCCAGCAGGTCCCAGGGAGCGAACACTGAAGCTTTCTTT. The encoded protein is CASRSQGANTEAFF.